This T cell receptor (beta chain) derives from a study of CD8 T cells in Susac syndrome (dated by TCRdb to 2018 to 2020). For context, the study as a whole: Repertoire sequencing was used to test whether CD8+ T cell activation and differentiation in Susac syndrome was antigen driven.

High-throughput TCR beta sequencing profiled peripheral blood CD8+ and CD4+ T cells from healthy donors, Susac syndrome patients and multiple sclerosis patients. The multiple sclerosis controls were treatment-naive patients whose relapsing-remitting disease, either stable or active, fulfilled the revised McDonald criteria. CD8+ TEMRA cells were enriched by FACS, while bulk CD8+ and CD4+ T cells were purified by magnetic negative isolation. Blood was collected in EDTA tubes and processed within 24 hours, with PBMCs isolated through density gradient centrifugation. PBMCs intended for TCR sequencing were cryopreserved in liquid nitrogen and were subsequently thawed in a 37 degrees C water bath. Purity of sorted or isolated CD4+, CD8+ and CD8+ TEMRA cells was at least 90%. Paper-wide results and their limitations: The TCR sequencing and HLA analysis was acknowledged to have included a relatively small number of individuals.

V is trimmed back by 6 bases and J by 3 bases, and the junction contains 13 bases that no gene match accounts for. The CDR3 runs 17 residues from the cysteine to the phenylalanine. CDR3 DNA only is kept here, 51 bases in frame from base 1. CDR1 is given as LNHDA and CDR2 as SQIVND, both from the germline V gene (reference sequence). RNA was extracted using the RNeasy kit, and roughly 0.5 to 1 ug of the RNA was reverse transcribed with random hexamers. TCR beta CDR3 regions were amplified with the immunoSEQ multiplex PCR assay covering 54 Vbeta and 13 Jbeta segments. PCR amplification bias was corrected by using a synthetic template baseline for primer optimization and computational correction. The authors' analysis ran thus. Only productive sequences were kept, with reads annotated to V, D and J genes according to IMGT and analyzed in immunoSEQ Analyzer. Clonality was computed as one minus Shannon entropy normalized by log2 of the number of productive unique sequences. For each patient and control, public and private clones were evaluated among the 100 most prevalent clones. Susac-specific clones were defined as absent from healthy and MS cohorts, 800 to 1,200 published viral clones and other ImmuneACCESS disease sequences. TCRdb cleaned the public reads at Q25 with fastp, built clones with MiXCR and kept in-frame beta chains. When rows share a CDR3 protein, they turn into one entry using the most common DNA and genes. These V and J calls originate from TCRdb's pipeline instead of the authors' own analysis. The sample contains about 300,000 distinct CDR3 sequences, about 90% of them found a single time. The top ten hold roughly 0.064% of the sample.

This clonotype occurred once. This clone's antigen is unknown. No per-base quality is available; no much larger clone lies one base away. Weak support is all one read offers. Input material: CD4+ T cells from PBMCs. The clonotype originates from a human donor with multiple sclerosis. The sequence is built from TRBV19 and TRBJ1-2; TRBD1 aligns with 10 central bases. The CDR3 here reads CASSPDRGRFPDYGYTF. The DNA reads as follows: TGTGCCAGTAGCCCTGACAGGGGGCGCTTCCCTGACTATGGCTACACCTTC.